This TCR beta chain was obtained from a study of memory CD4+ T cells and cytomegalovirus serostatus. As concerns this clone: Its antigen remains unknown.

Original analysis: Out-of-frame sequences were removed, leaving 2 million to 2.5 million distinct TCRbeta sequences. Generated by immunoSEQ multiplex PCR, the TCRdb table keeps only in-frame clones and is missing some. V and J calls and clone size are those listed in that table; D and trimming were worked out from the DNA. Altogether tens of thousands of clones are present, around 80% being singletons, with the ten largest covering approximately 0.99%. Germline values: CDR1 SGHTA, CDR2 FQGTGA. There are 12 residues in the CDR3. The V end lost 2 bases, the J end lost 6 bases, and 6 bases lay between the germline ends. Findings and caveats of the study: Suggested: most of the CMV-linked TCR signature lies in CD4+ memory cells.

The sort gate was single viable CD3+CD4+CD8-CD45RO+ cells for memory CD4+ T cells. The chain recombines TRBV7-3 with TRBJ2-3; no clear D. The TCR comes from an adult in good health and CMV-seronegative. Material for sequencing was memory CD4+ T cells from blood. The CDR3 loop reads CASSLDGDTQYF. The CDR3 DNA sequence: TGTGCCAGCAGCTTAGACGGGGATACGCAGTATTTT.